The 3 T cell receptor beta chains presented below share a single source sample, sequenced in a study of blood T cell repertoires in COVID-19. Produced via immunoSEQ multiplex PCR; TCRdb's table is partial and in-frame only. The table includes over 250,000 clones, around nine tenths detected once. Material for sequencing was peripheral blood. These receptors were taken from a man in his fifties or sixties with acute or convalescent COVID-19.

The chain couples TRBV3-1 (or the pseudogene TRBV3-2) to TRBJ2-7, with D perhaps matching TRBD2 (5 bases). V lost 11 bases to trimming and J lost 0 bases, with 8 bases between them. Germline CDR1 is LGHDT and CDR2 is YNNKEL (reference sequence). This CDR3 contains 11 residues. The DNA of the CDR3 is TGTGCCGCCGGACTCTCCTACGAGCAGTACTTC. Translation: CAAGLSYEQYF.

V is TRBV12-5 and J is TRBJ2-6, with a weak D call TRBD1 (6 bases). CDR1 and CDR2 from the germline V gene are LGHNT and FRNRAP. The CDR3 contains 17 residues. Trimming cost V 7 bases and J 0 bases, with 16 bases left between them. The chain's CDR3 is CASVSRTAISGANVLTF. Here the CDR3 DNA reads TGTGCTAGTGTAAGCAGGACAGCAATCTCTGGGGCCAACGTCCTGACTTTC.

The chain couples TRBV7-9 to TRBJ1-5; D unclear. Trimming cost V 5 bases and J 3 bases, with 17 bases left between them. CDR3 length: 16 residues. Germline CDR1 is SEHNR and CDR2 is FQNEAQ (reference sequence). CDR3 DNA sequence: TGTGCCAGCAGCCAGCACGGTCTCCGGGTCAATCAGCCCCAGCATTTT. Protein sequence: CASSQHGLRVNQPQHF.